One and the same sample provided the 20 T cell receptor beta chains below, sequenced in a study of T-cell memory formation after mild COVID-19. TCRdb independently ran MiXCR on the 5' RACE reads; one entry per CDR3 protein. The table shows 65,000 to 90,000 distinct CDR3 sequences, with 9.5% to 15% occurring only once. Material: PBMCs or a T cell subset sorted from them (not recorded which). The receptors here all came from a man aged 18-30 years who had mild COVID-19 (a few samples of this study predate the infection). Cell type and time point are not known.

The chain is built from TRBV7-2 and TRBJ1-5; tentative D call: TRBD1 (6 bases). This CDR3 contains 18 residues. CDR1 SGHTA and CDR2 FQGNSA come from the germline V gene. Deletions cut 1 base from V and 2 bases from J, with 18 bases between. In DNA form, the CDR3 reads TGTGCCAGCAGCTTAGACTCTTACAGGGATTGGGGCAATCAGCCCCAGCATTTT. Translation: CASSLDSYRDWGNQPQHF.

This clonotype came up a few times. The V and J genes are TRBV19 and TRBJ2-3; D call uncertain. The V gene lost 10 bases and the J gene lost 6 bases, with 8 bases spanning the gap. The CDR3 covers 10 residues. Per the germline V gene, CDR1 is LNHDA and CDR2 is SQIVND (reference sequence). The CDR3 DNA follows: TGTGCCACCGAGTTTGATACGCAGTATTTT. Its translation: CATEFDTQYF.

J is TRBJ2-2 and V is TRBV25-1; tentatively, D is TRBD2 (7 bases). The CDR3 runs to 16 residues. Trimming removed 2 bases at V and 2 bases at J, with 12 bases between. CDR1 MGHDK and CDR2 SYGVNS come from the germline V gene. In DNA form, the CDR3 reads TGTGCCAGCAGTGAAATAACGGGGGGCAACACCGGGGAGCTGTTTTTT. Amino acids: CASSEITGGNTGELFF.

This clonotype was detected ten times or more. This sequence joins TRBV11-1 and TRBJ2-1; D is uncertain. The CDR3 is made up of 13 amino acids. V was clipped by 5 bases and J by 7 bases, with 12 bases between them. In germline, CDR1 is SGHAT, CDR2 FQDESV (reference sequence). This CDR3 reads CASSPGPPNEQFF. CDR3 nucleotides: TGTGCCAGCAGCCCCGGGCCCCCGAATGAGCAGTTCTTC.

This clonotype was seen at least ten times. The chain recombines TRBV6-1 with TRBJ2-4; weak D call: TRBD1 (5 bases). Germline values: CDR1 MNHNS, CDR2 SASEGT. The CDR3 is 13 amino acids. The V end was cut by 0 bases, the J end by 5 bases, with 5 bases between. The CDR3 reads CASSEAGQNIQYF. The DNA for the CDR3 is TGTGCCAGCAGTGAAGCGGGGCAAAACATTCAGTACTTC.

The chain has TRBV7-9 and TRBJ2-3; 10 nucleotides line up with TRBD1. Germline V lookup: CDR1 SEHNR, CDR2 FQNEAQ (reference sequence). This CDR3 contains 16 residues. Losses at the gene ends were 6 bases for V and 2 bases for J; bases not matched to a gene: 8. CDR3 bases: TGTGCCAGCAGGAGCCCGGGACAGGGGTCCACAGATACGCAGTATTTT. Its translation: CASRSPGQGSTDTQYF.

The chain carries TRBV6-5 and TRBJ1-1; D remains unclear. CDR3 length: 15 residues. Germline V gene lookup returns CDR1 MNHEY and CDR2 SVGAGI. V was pared by 6 bases and J by 3 bases, with 17 bases between. In nucleotides, the CDR3 is TGTGCCAGCAGCAATCCTCATACTTTGGACACTGAAGCTTTCTTT. As protein: CASSNPHTLDTEAFF.

This clonotype has just a few counts. This chain uses TRBV7-9 with TRBJ2-5; TRBD2 agrees at 10 bases. CDR1 is SEHNR, CDR2 FQNEAQ, per germline (reference sequence). This CDR3 contains 18 residues. The J segment lost 3 bases and the V segment lost 2 bases, leaving 12 bases of the junction unmatched. The CDR3 sequence is CASSLPSGSSGGKETQYF. The CDR3 nucleotides read TGTGCCAGCAGCTTACCCTCGGGATCTAGCGGGGGAAAAGAGACCCAGTACTTC.

At least ten counts were recorded for this clonotype. The CDR3 DNA reads as TGTGCTAGTGGTTTTAGGTTGGACGAGCAGTACTTC. Translation gives CASGFRLDEQYF. The chain is built from TRBV12-5 and TRBJ2-7; D gene uncertain. There are 12 residues in the CDR3. Trimming stripped 3 bases from V and 5 bases from J, with 8 bases between. The V gene's germline CDR1 is LGHNT and CDR2 FRNRAP.

This clonotype was seen a handful of times. The chain employs TRBV30 and TRBJ2-1; TRBD1 aligns across 9 bases. In germline, CDR1 is GTSNPN, CDR2 SVGIG (reference sequence). CDR3 length: 14 residues. The junction had 4 bases not matched to a gene; V was cut back by 4 bases and J by 3 bases. The CDR3 protein is CAWTGTGYYNEQFF. The CDR3 coding sequence is TGTGCCTGGACCGGGACAGGGTACTACAATGAGCAGTTCTTC.

The V gene is TRBV5-3, the J gene TRBJ2-7; no firm D call. TRBV5-3 is known as an ORF, though its function is uncertain. The CDR3 is 15 residues long. The germline V and J ends were trimmed by 1 base and 4 bases, with 15 bases remaining between them. The CDR3 bases are TGTGCCAGAAGCTTGAATGCAACAGATGTTTACGAGCAGTACGTC. The encoded protein is CARSLNATDVYEQYV.

This clonotype has a handful of counts. The chain has TRBV12-3 or TRBV12-4 and TRBJ2-7; no firm D call. The CDR3 extends over 15 amino acids. V lost 4 bases and J lost 4, with 17 bases in between. As DNA, the CDR3 is TGTGCCAGCAGTTCAGGTTTCCGTGGTGGGTACGAGCAGTACTTC. Protein sequence: CASSSGFRGGYEQYF.

The chain combines TRBV29-1 with TRBJ2-7; 7 nucleotides align to TRBD1. The CDR3 extends over 11 amino acids. V lost 3 bases to trimming and J lost 7 bases; unmatched junction nucleotides: 3. CDR1 SQVTM and CDR2 ANQGSEA come from the germline V gene. The CDR3: CSVDAQGEQYF. As DNA, the CDR3 is TGCAGCGTTGATGCACAGGGGGAGCAGTACTTC.

This clonotype was seen repeatedly, ten times or more. The rearrangement links TRBV7-9 to TRBJ2-5; 12 bases are a match to TRBD1. CDR1 is SEHNR, CDR2 FQNEAQ, per germline (reference sequence). The J segment lost 5 bases and the V segment lost 3 bases, leaving 7 bases of the junction unmatched. The CDR3 is 16 residues long. CDR3 protein: CASSFRDRGREETQYF. The CDR3 nucleotides read TGTGCCAGCAGCTTCCGGGACAGGGGGCGCGAGGAGACCCAGTACTTC.

This clonotype was found a few times. The chain has TRBV6-1 and TRBJ2-3, with D perhaps TRBD1 or TRBD2 (5 bases each). Germline assignment: CDR1 MNHNS and CDR2 SASEGT. CDR3 length: 15 amino acids. V shed 7 bases and J shed 3 bases, with 17 bases lying between them. The CDR3 spells CASTPGKGVTDTQYF. Written as DNA, the CDR3 is TGTGCCAGCACCCCCGGGAAAGGGGTTACAGATACGCAGTATTTT.

This clonotype turned up a few times. The V and J genes are TRBV7-9 and TRBJ2-5; D is undetermined. The V end lost 0 bases, the J end lost 1 base, and 6 bases lay between the germline ends. Germline assignment: CDR1 SEHNR and CDR2 FQNEAQ (reference sequence). This CDR3 region has 14 residues. DNA for the CDR3: TGTGCCAGCAGCTTAGCGGGGATCCAAGAGACCCAGTACTTC. Translated, it gives CASSLAGIQETQYF. Combining the CDR3 with reference TRBV7-9 and TRBJ2-5 gives the whole variable domain DTGVSQNPRHKITKRGQNVTFRCDPISEHNRLYWYRQTLGQGPEFLTYFQNEAQLEKSRLLSDRFSAERPKGSFSTLEIQRTEQGDSAMYLCASSLAGIQETQYFGPGTRLLVL.

This chain links TRBV12-5 with TRBJ2-1; D remains unclear. The CDR3 covers 12 residues. Per germline, CDR1 LGHNT and CDR2 FRNRAP. V lost 3 bases and J lost 8, with 8 bases in between. The CDR3 DNA reads as TGTGCTAGTGGTTTCCTTGGGGATGAGCAGTTCTTC. Translating it yields CASGFLGDEQFF.

This rearrangement joins TRBV28 to TRBJ1-5; TRBD1 aligns across 7 bases. Looked up from germline, CDR1 is MDHEN and CDR2 is SYDVKM. Germline trimming cut 5 bases from V and 4 bases from J; bases unmatched to any gene: 5. The CDR3 runs 14 residues. For the CDR3, the DNA is TGTGCCAGCAGTCATGACAGGGCTAATCAGCCCCAGCATTTT. Protein sequence: CASSHDRANQPQHF.

The chain recombines TRBV5-6 with TRBJ1-5; possible D gene TRBD1, 5 bases. Trimming took off 2 bases at V and 5 bases at J, with 11 bases between the two ends. This CDR3 has 14 residues. Germline CDR1 and CDR2: SGHDT and YYEEEE. The CDR3 nucleotides read TGTGCCAGCAGCTTCGGGGGGAGGTATCAGCCCCAGCATTTT. Translating gives CASSFGGRYQPQHF.

The J gene is TRBJ1-1, the V gene TRBV9; possibly TRBD1 for D (5 bases). V dropped 2 bases and J dropped 14 bases, with 16 bases sitting between them. CDR1 and CDR2 from the germline V gene are SGDLS and YYNGEE. This CDR3 region has 12 residues. CDR3 bases: TGTGCCAGCAGCGTGGAGTACAGGAAGGGATTCTTT. Translation: CASSVEYRKGFF.